The 2 T cell receptor beta chains below come from one sample, sequenced in a study of shared clonotypes between healthy human individuals. Some clones are missing from TCRdb's copy, which holds only in-frame ones; the method was immunoSEQ multiplex PCR. This sample carries approximately 1,000,000 clones, more than 75% of them seen once, and the ten largest clones take under 0.65%. The material sequenced was memory CD4+ T cells from PBMCs. The subset is: CD45RA-negative fraction. The receptors were gathered from a man aged 18 to 29 in good health. Some clones in this sample may be carry-over from other donors' samples.

The chain carries TRBV7-9 and TRBJ1-4; D gene unclear. V lost 5 bases, J lost 7 bases, and 11 bases lay in between. The CDR3 runs to 13 residues. Germline values: CDR1 SEHNR, CDR2 FQNEAQ (reference sequence). The CDR3: CASSGVDGEKLFF. In nucleotides, the CDR3 is TGTGCCAGCAGCGGGGTGGACGGTGAAAAACTGTTTTTT.

V and J are TRBV5-6 and TRBJ1-5; D not certain. This CDR3 contains 15 residues. Germline V gene sequence: CDR1 SGHDT, CDR2 YYEEEE. V lost 0 bases and J lost 2, with 9 bases in between. CDR3 region: CASSLGTSGNQPQHF. CDR3 in DNA: TGTGCCAGCAGCTTGGGGACTTCGGGCAATCAGCCCCAGCATTTT.